What follows describes a single TCR beta chain. This CDR3 has 16 residues. The V and J ends lost 4 bases and 5 bases respectively, with 19 bases between them. Germline V gene sequence: CDR1 SGHRS, CDR2 YFSETQ. The sample originates from a study of cytomegalovirus exposure and HLA in healthy donors. The PCR used 60 Vbeta and 13 Jbeta primers. In the original processing: Some 10 million of 80 million to 85 million unique TCR beta chains were shared, per a later count. Some clones are missing from TCRdb's copy, which holds only in-frame ones; the method was immunoSEQ multiplex PCR. That table is the source of V, J and clone size, and D and trimming were worked out from the DNA. The sample consists of around 140,000 clones, about two thirds of them appearing once. Everyone who donated was a healthy bone marrow donor. Unrecorded immune exposure was likely among donors, who were nominally healthy when sampled.

The sample consisted of PBMCs. The receptor's source is a man aged 45-60 years in good health and CMV-seropositive. The chain employs TRBV5-1 and TRBJ2-1, with D possibly matching TRBD1 (6 bases). CDR3 coding DNA: TGCGCCAGCAGCGTCGTGCCAGGGACAATGAACAATGAGCAGTTCTTC. Amino acids: CASSVVPGTMNNEQFF.